The 3 T cell receptor beta chains presented below share a single source sample, sequenced in a study of blood T cell repertoires in COVID-19. This table comes from immunoSEQ multiplex PCR, and its TCRdb copy is limited to in-frame clones, with some not included. The repertoire holds about 260,000 clones, with about 83% as singletons. What was sequenced was PBMCs or T cells enriched from blood (not recorded which). Source of these receptors: a woman between 45 and 65 years old who had recovered from COVID-19.

The chain has TRBV19 and TRBJ2-1, with D maybe TRBD2 (6 bases). Per germline, CDR1 LNHDA and CDR2 SQIVND (reference sequence). Trimming left V 6 bases short and J 10 bases short, with 19 bases between. The CDR3 loop spans 14 amino acids. DNA of the CDR3: TGTGCCAGTAGACCGGGACTTGCCGTTTTAGAGCAGTTCTTC. It codes for CASRPGLAVLEQFF.

V gene TRBV4-1 combines with J gene TRBJ1-1, with D possibly being TRBD1 (5 bases). Germline V gene lookup returns CDR1 MGHRA and CDR2 YSYEKL. V gave up 1 base and J gave up 7 bases, with 16 bases separating them. CDR3 size: 15 residues. The CDR3 reads CASSQGRGQRIEAFF. CDR3 coding DNA: TGCGCCAGCAGCCAAGGAAGGGGCCAGAGAATTGAAGCTTTCTTT.

This sequence joins TRBV7-2 and TRBJ2-5, with TRBD1 matching 12 bases. The trim removed 2 bases at V and 6 bases at J, leaving 7 bases unmatched. This CDR3 spans 16 amino acids. In germline, CDR1 is SGHTA, CDR2 FQGNSA. DNA for the CDR3: TGTGCCAGCAGCTTACCTGGGACAGGGGGCTTGAAGACCCAGTACTTC. Amino acids: CASSLPGTGGLKTQYF.